These T cell receptor beta chains were read from a single sample in a study of T-cell memory formation after mild COVID-19. Each CDR3 protein is one row after TCRdb ran MiXCR on the 5' RACE reads. Here the sample spans about 290,000 distinct CDR3 sequences, 15% being singletons. The sequenced sample was PBMCs or a T cell subset sorted from them (not recorded which). The source of these receptors is a man aged 18 to 29 who had mild COVID-19 (a few samples of this study predate the infection). Cell type and time point are not known. Both conserved end residues are part of each CDR3. Fields, in order: V gene, D gene, clone size, J gene, CDR3 DNA, CDR3 protein. The D gene is left open where the match is weak. The size field is filled for only some rows; it gives once, few, many or a size class.

TRBV12-3/TRBV12-4	TRBD1	few	TRBJ1-6	TGTGCCAGCAGTTTATCCGGGACAGGGGGTAAACCCCTCCACTTT	CASSLSGTGGKPLHF
TRBV6-5	TRBD2	.	TRBJ2-1	TGTGCCAGCAGTTACTCGATCAATAGCGGGGGGGCCAATGAGCAGTTCTTC	CASSYSINSGGANEQFF
TRBV5-1	.	few	TRBJ1-5	TGCGCCAGCAGCTCAGAAAATCAGCCCCAGCATTTT	CASSSENQPQHF
TRBV12-3/TRBV12-4	.	.	TRBJ1-5	TGTGCCAGCAGTTTAGAGTCCAACCAGCCCCAGCATTTT	CASSLESNQPQHF
TRBV4-1	TRBD1	.	TRBJ1-1	TGCGCCAGCAGAGGGGGACAGGAGAACACTGAAGCTTTCTTT	CASRGGQENTEAFF
TRBV15	.	.	TRBJ2-7	TGTGCCACCAGCAGAGATCAGCAAGCGAGCTCCTACGAGCAGTACTTC	CATSRDQQASSYEQYF
TRBV6-6	TRBD2	.	TRBJ2-7	TGTGCCAGCAGTTCAGAGCGGGGGCCCTACGAGCAGTACTTC	CASSSERGPYEQYF
TRBV6-1	.	.	TRBJ1-4	TGTGCCAGCAGTCCCCTACAGCATGAAAAACTGTTTTTT	CASSPLQHEKLFF
TRBV11-2	.	.	TRBJ2-5	TGTGCCAGCAGCTCCCGGCGGGGAATCCAAGAGACCCAGTACTTC	CASSSRRGIQETQYF
TRBV10-3	.	many	TRBJ2-1	TGTGCCATCGCGGAGACCGCAAGACCTTTGGCTGGCTCCTACAATGAGCAGTTCTTC	CAIAETARPLAGSYNEQFF
TRBV20-1	.	few	TRBJ1-5	TGCAGTGTTAGGCGAAGTTCGGATCAGCCCCAGCATTTT	CSVRRSSDQPQHF
TRBV12-3/TRBV12-4	.	few	TRBJ1-1	TGTGCCAGCAAAATTGACGGACTGAACACTGAAGCTTTCTTT	CASKIDGLNTEAFF
TRBV28	TRBD1	few	TRBJ2-2	TGTGCCAGCATCACCGGGACAGCGAACACCGGGGAGCTGTTTTTT	CASITGTANTGELFF
TRBV20-1	.	.	TRBJ1-2	TGCAGTGCTAGAGATCCGTTAAACTATGGCTACACCTTC	CSARDPLNYGYTF
TRBV11-2	.	few	TRBJ1-5	TGTGCCAGCAGCTTTCGAGAGGATCAGCCCCAGCATTTT	CASSFREDQPQHF
TRBV25-1	.	.	TRBJ1-2	TGTGCCAGCAGTACCCGGACTGGGGGGGGCGACGGTGGCTACACCTTC	CASSTRTGGGDGGYTF
TRBV18	.	few	TRBJ2-3	TGTGCCAGCTCTTACCAGCAGGGAGTAAAAGATACGCAGTATTTT	CASSYQQGVKDTQYF
TRBV18	.	few	TRBJ1-1	TGTGCCAGCTCCCCGTCGGGGGTGAACACTGAAGCTTTCTTT	CASSPSGVNTEAFF
TRBV6-6	.	.	TRBJ1-1	TGTGCCAGCAACACGAGGGGGACTGAAGCTTTCTTT	CASNTRGTEAFF
TRBV6-5	.	many	TRBJ2-1	TGTGCCAGCGGGCGGGACAGCTCCTACAATGAGCAGTTCTTC	CASGRDSSYNEQFF
TRBV14	TRBD2	.	TRBJ2-3	TGTGCCAGCAGCCAAGTAGCGGGCCACACAGATACGCAGTATTTT	CASSQVAGHTDTQYF
TRBV6-5	TRBD1	.	TRBJ2-1	TGTGCCAGCAGTTTTACTGGGGGACAGGTCTACAATGAGCAGTTCTTC	CASSFTGGQVYNEQFF